Detailed here is one TCR beta chain. Generated by immunoSEQ multiplex PCR, the TCRdb table keeps only in-frame clones and is missing some. The top ten hold around 0.52% of the sample, which has 100,000 to 150,000 clones, approximately 92% seen once. The sample comes from a study of control samples from healthy donors and cancer patients. There are 15 residues in the CDR3. The TCR was taken from an elderly man with head and neck cancer. The V call is TRBV21-1, the J call TRBJ2-7; TRBD1 is the table's D call and was not checked against the DNA. TRBV21-1 is designated a pseudogene. The source material was PBMCs. CDR3 in amino acids: CASSKAAGLTDEQYF. The CDR3 DNA reads as TGTGCCAGCAGCAAAGCTGCAGGGTTGACAGACGAGCAGTACTTC.